The subject of this entry is one T cell receptor (beta chain). Per the original methods: It was from reference gene primer amplification that nucleated cell counts were estimated. Libraries were prepared by immunoSEQ multiplex PCR; TCRdb keeps only in-frame clonotypes and omits some of them. Clone size and the V and J calls come from that table; the DNA yielded D and trimming. The table lists about 95,000 clones, approximately 80% of them singletons. Germline loops: CDR1 LNHDA, CDR2 SQIVND (reference sequence). CDR3 size: 15 residues. Trimming removed 7 bases from V and 1 base from J; junction bases left unmatched: 8. The entry originates in a study of blood T cell repertoires in COVID-19.

The source is a human donor in a cohort sampled during active COVID-19. This chain connects TRBV19 to TRBJ2-7; TRBD1 agrees at 9 bases. Sequences were obtained from peripheral blood. The CDR3 DNA is TGTGCCAGTAAGTCAACCGGGACAGGGTCCTACGAGCAGTACTTC. Its protein product is CASKSTGTGSYEQYF.